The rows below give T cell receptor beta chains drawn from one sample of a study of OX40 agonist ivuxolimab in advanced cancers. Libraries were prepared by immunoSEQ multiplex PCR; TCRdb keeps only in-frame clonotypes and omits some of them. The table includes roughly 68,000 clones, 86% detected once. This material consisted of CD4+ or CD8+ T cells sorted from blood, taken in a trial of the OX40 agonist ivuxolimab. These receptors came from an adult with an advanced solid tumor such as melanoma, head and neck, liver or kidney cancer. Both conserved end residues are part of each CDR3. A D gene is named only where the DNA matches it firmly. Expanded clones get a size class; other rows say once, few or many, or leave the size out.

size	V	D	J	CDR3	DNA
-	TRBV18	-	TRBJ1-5	CASSYSEGNQPQHF	TGTGCCAGCTCTTACTCGGAAGGTAATCAGCCCCAGCATTTT
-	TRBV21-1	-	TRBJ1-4	CASSSRDRPSPTNEKLFF	TGTGCCAGCAGCTCACGGGACAGGCCGAGCCCAACTAATGAAAAACTGTTTTTT
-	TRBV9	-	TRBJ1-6	CASSVDQGLWSPLHF	TGTGCCAGCAGCGTAGATCAGGGGCTATGGTCACCCCTCCACTTT
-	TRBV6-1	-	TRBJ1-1	CASSRDMGNTEAFF	TGTGCCAGCAGTCGCGACATGGGGAACACTGAAGCTTTCTTT
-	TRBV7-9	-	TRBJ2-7	CASRPSGSSYEQYF	TGTGCCAGCAGGCCATCCGGGTCCTCCTACGAGCAGTACTTC
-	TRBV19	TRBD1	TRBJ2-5	CASSMLDRAETQYF	TGTGCCAGTAGTATGTTGGACAGGGCGGAGACCCAGTACTTC
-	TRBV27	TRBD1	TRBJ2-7	CASRRYGTEPYEQYF	TGTGCCAGCCGTAGATACGGGACAGAACCTTACGAGCAGTACTTC
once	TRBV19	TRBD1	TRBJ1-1	CASSGTGSTEAFF	TGTGCCAGTAGTGGGACAGGGAGTACTGAAGCTTTCTTT
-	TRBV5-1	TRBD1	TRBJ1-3	CASSPGQGYTIYF	TGCGCCAGCAGCCCGGGACAGGGGTACACCATATATTTT
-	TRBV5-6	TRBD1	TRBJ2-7	CASSETGFIYEQYF	TGTGCCAGCAGCGAGACAGGGTTCATCTACGAGCAGTACTTC
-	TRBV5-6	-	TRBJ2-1	CASSGSGAQQFF	TGTGCCAGCAGCGGATCGGGGGCACAGCAGTTCTTC
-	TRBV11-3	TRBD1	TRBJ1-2	CASSPGGDSGGYTF	TGTGCCAGCAGCCCAGGGGGAGACAGTGGCGGCTACACCTTC
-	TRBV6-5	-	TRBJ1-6	CASSYSREGRSPLHF	TGTGCCAGCAGTTACTCGAGAGAGGGACGGTCACCCCTCCACTTT
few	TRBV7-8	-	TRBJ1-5	CASSQGRVSNQPQHF	TGTGCCAGCAGCCAGGGCAGGGTTAGCAATCAGCCCCAGCATTTT
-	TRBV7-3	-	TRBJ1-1	CASSLSGGNTEAFF	TGTGCCAGCAGCTTGTCGGGGGGGAACACTGAAGCTTTCTTT
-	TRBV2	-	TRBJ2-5	CASTSDGGGTQYF	TGTGCCAGCACCTCTGACGGTGGGGGGACCCAGTACTTC
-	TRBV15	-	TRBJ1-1	CATSRDLMNTEAFF	TGTGCCACCAGCAGAGATCTTATGAACACTGAAGCTTTCTTT
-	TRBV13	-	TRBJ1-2	CASSSFWVPNYGYTF	TGTGCCAGCAGCTCCTTCTGGGTACCTAACTATGGCTACACCTTC
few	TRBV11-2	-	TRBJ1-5	CASSLVYDQPQHF	TGTGCCAGCAGCTTAGTATACGATCAGCCCCAGCATTTT
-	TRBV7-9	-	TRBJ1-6	CASSPSNF	TGTGCCAGCAGCCCCTCTAACTTT
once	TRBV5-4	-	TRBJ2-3	CASSLQISSTDTQYF	TGTGCCAGCAGCTTGCAGATATCTAGCACAGATACGCAGTATTTT
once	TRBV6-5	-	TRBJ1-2	CASSYGLGRVYGYTF	TGTGCCAGCAGTTACGGGTTGGGGAGAGTCTATGGCTACACCTTC
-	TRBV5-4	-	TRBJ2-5	CASSPPRGGEETQYF	TGTGCCAGCAGCCCGCCGAGGGGCGGTGAAGAGACCCAGTACTTC
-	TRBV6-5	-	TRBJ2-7	CASSYRRVTSYEQYF	TGTGCCAGCAGTTACAGACGTGTGACCTCCTACGAGCAGTACTTC
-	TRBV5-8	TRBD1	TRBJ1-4	CASSRQGGYEKLFF	TGTGCCAGCAGCAGACAGGGCGGATATGAAAAACTGTTTTTT
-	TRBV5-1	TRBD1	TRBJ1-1	CASSLGTGAVLAFF	TGCGCCAGCAGCTTGGGGACAGGGGCCGTATTGGCTTTCTTT
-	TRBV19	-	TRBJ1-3	CASRSGNTIYF	TGTGCCAGTAGAAGTGGAAACACCATATATTTT
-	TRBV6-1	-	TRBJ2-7	CASSTGISYEQYF	TGTGCCAGCAGTACCGGGATCTCCTACGAGCAGTACTTC
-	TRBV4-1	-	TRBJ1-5	CASSQDPEVSNQPQHF	TGCGCCAGCAGCCAAGATCCGGAAGTTAGCAATCAGCCCCAGCATTTT
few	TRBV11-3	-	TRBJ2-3	CASSLGIQGDTDTQYF	TGTGCCAGCAGCTTAGGTATACAGGGCGACACAGATACGCAGTATTTT
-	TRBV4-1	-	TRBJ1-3	CASSQVEGLGNTIYF	TGCGCCAGCAGCCAAGTGGAGGGGCTCGGAAACACCATATATTTT
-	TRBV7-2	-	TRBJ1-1	CASSRSQSGTEAFF	TGTGCCAGCAGCCGGTCTCAATCGGGCACTGAAGCTTTCTTT
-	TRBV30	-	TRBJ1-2	CAWTNRQGYTF	TGTGCCTGGACCAACAGGCAGGGCTACACCTTC
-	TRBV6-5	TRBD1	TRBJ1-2	CASSPGQERAGYTF	TGTGCCAGCAGCCCTGGACAGGAACGGGCTGGCTACACCTTC
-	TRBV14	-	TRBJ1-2	CASSQATANGYTF	TGTGCCAGCAGCCAAGCCACAGCAAATGGCTACACCTTC
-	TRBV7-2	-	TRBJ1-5	CASSLVSGPNQPQHF	TGTGCCAGCAGCTTAGTTAGTGGTCCGAATCAGCCCCAGCATTTT
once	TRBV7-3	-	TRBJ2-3	CASSSSRQTDTQYF	TGTGCCAGCAGCTCATCTAGGCAGACAGATACGCAGTATTTT
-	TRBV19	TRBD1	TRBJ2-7	CASSDFTGTGSYEQYF	TGTGCCAGTAGTGACTTCACCGGGACAGGGTCCTACGAGCAGTACTTC